The 29 T cell receptor beta chains listed next were all sequenced from one sample in a study of regulatory T cells in long-lasting Graves disease. In building TCR beta libraries, iRepertoire HTBI primers were used together with Arm-PCR of CDR3 regions. TCRdb reprocessed the multiplex PCR reads via MiXCR and lists one record per CDR3 protein. Here the sample spans about 450,000 distinct CDR3 sequences, roughly a quarter being singletons. Described time point: persistent/refractory GD, antithyroid drugs over 5 years with positive TRAb. PBMC RNA served as the TCR library source. The sample was peripheral blood mononuclear cells (PBMCs), taken when the disease was refractory, from a patient treated with antithyroid drugs. The receptors come from a female donor with Graves disease.

This clonotype was picked up a small number of times. The chain links TRBV20-1 to TRBJ2-7; TRBD1 matches at 9 bases. The CDR3 covers 13 residues. J was trimmed by 0 bases and V by 6 bases; bases with no gene match: 3. Germline values: CDR1 DFQATT, CDR2 SNEGSKA (reference sequence). The CDR3 sequence: CSAGDRVSYEQYF. The CDR3 DNA sequence: TGCAGTGCGGGGGACAGGGTCTCCTACGAGCAGTACTTC.

In the case of this clonotype: A much larger clone sits a single nucleotide away, making a read error possible. V usage is TRBV12-3 or TRBV12-4 and J usage is TRBJ1-2; the D is unclear. The CDR3 totals 12 residues. The CDR3 region has the DNA TGTGCCGGCAGTTTAAGTAATATCGGCTACACCTTC. Protein product: CAGSLSNIGYTF.

The chain carries TRBV20-1 and TRBJ2-1; TRBD2 is a possible D gene (6 bases). The V end was cut by 5 bases, the J end by 6 bases, with 14 bases between. This CDR3 contains 13 residues. Per germline, CDR1 DFQATT and CDR2 SNEGSKA (reference sequence). DNA of the CDR3: TGCAGTGCTGGGGACTTAAGGCGCAATGAGCAGTTCTTC. Translating gives CSAGDLRRNEQFF.

V is TRBV7-3 and J is TRBJ2-7, with D perhaps matching TRBD2 (6 bases). The CDR3 totals 15 residues. Germline V gives CDR1 SGHTA, CDR2 FQGTGA. The germline V and J ends were trimmed by 2 bases and 3 bases, with 14 bases remaining between them. The chain's CDR3 is CASSLVGGMGYEQYF. CDR3 coding DNA: TGTGCCAGCAGCTTAGTCGGCGGGATGGGCTACGAGCAGTACTTC. The full variable domain, completed using reference TRBV7-3 and TRBJ2-7, is GAGVSQTPSNKVTEKGKYVELRCDPISGHTALYWYRQSLGQGPEFLIYFQGTGAADDSGLPNDRFFAVRPEGSVSTLKIQRTERGDSAVYLCASSLVGGMGYEQYFGPGTRLTVT.

The genes are TRBV29-1 and TRBJ1-2, with D perhaps matching TRBD1 (6 bases). This CDR3 has 12 residues. Trimming removed 7 bases from V and 5 bases from J, with 14 bases in between. The germline V gene encodes CDR1 SQVTM and CDR2 ANQGSEA. CDR3 sequence: CSAAETGYGYTF. DNA for the CDR3: TGCAGCGCCGCCGAGACAGGTTATGGCTACACCTTC.

The chain uses TRBV28 and TRBJ2-4; 7 positions agree with TRBD1. The germline V gene encodes CDR1 MDHEN and CDR2 SYDVKM. V was clipped by 7 bases and J by 0 bases; unmatched bases: 12. The CDR3 consists of 17 residues. The CDR3 DNA reads as TGTGCCAGCAACGAAGCCAGGGGGTCCCTAGCCAAAAACATTCAGTACTTC. Its translation: CASNEARGSLAKNIQYF.

This clonotype has ten or more counts. The J gene is TRBJ2-7, the V gene TRBV20-1; a possible D gene is TRBD1 (6 bases). CDR1 and CDR2 (germline): DFQATT, SNEGSKA (reference sequence). This CDR3 spans 12 amino acids. The V gene lost 6 bases and the J gene lost 0 bases, with 9 bases spanning the gap. CDR3 loop: CSARGPSYEQYF. The CDR3 DNA sequence: TGCAGTGCCAGGGGTCCCTCCTACGAGCAGTACTTC.

This clonotype showed up just once. The V gene is TRBV7-8, the J gene TRBJ2-2, with 8 bases that match TRBD1. J gave up 7 bases and V 2 bases, and 6 bases lay outside the gene matches. The germline CDR1 and CDR2 sequences are SGHVS and FQNEAQ. The CDR3 covers 15 residues. For the CDR3, the DNA is TGTGCCAGCAGCTTAATCCAGGGGGCGATCGGGGAGCTGTTTTTT. Translating it yields CASSLIQGAIGELFF.

This clonotype was seen ten or more times. The chain combines TRBV15 with TRBJ1-5; D uncertain. V was trimmed by 0 bases and J by 0 bases, leaving 12 bases between them. This CDR3 has 17 residues. The germline V gene encodes CDR1 LNHNV and CDR2 YYDKDF (reference sequence). In DNA form, the CDR3 reads TGTGCCACCAGCAGAGATGCGGGCAGGTATAGCAATCAGCCCCAGCATTTT. Translation gives CATSRDAGRYSNQPQHF. Complete variable domain (other parts from reference TRBV15 and TRBJ1-5): DAMVIQNPRYQVTQFGKPVTLSCSQTLNHNVMYWYQQKSSQAPKLLFHYYDKDFNNEADTPDNFQSRRPNTSFCFLDIRSPGLGDTAMYLCATSRDAGRYSNQPQHFGDGTRLSIL.

This chain joins TRBV29-1 and TRBJ2-7, with 10 nucleotides matching TRBD1. The CDR3 sequence is 11 residues long. Germline CDR1 and CDR2: SQVTM and ANQGSEA. J gave up 5 bases and V 7 bases, and 2 bases lay outside the gene matches. The CDR3 region has the DNA TGCAGCGCCGGGACAGGGGACGAGCAGTACTTC. Residues: CSAGTGDEQYF.

A remark on this clonotype: At one boundary the junction diverges from the germline segment, which might be a read error. The chain uses TRBV4-1 and TRBJ2-7; D perhaps matches TRBD2 (5 bases). From germline, CDR1 is MGHRA and CDR2 YSYEKL. The CDR3 contains 15 residues. The CDR3 loop reads CASGQSSGLGDEQYF. CDR3 DNA: TGCGCCAGCGGCCAATCGAGCGGACTCGGGGACGAGCAGTACTTC.

A remark on this clonotype: At one boundary the junction diverges from the germline segment, which might be a read error. The CDR3 nucleotides read TGTGCCAGCAGTGAACAGAGGATCACTATGCAGGCTAACTATGGCCACACCTTC. It translates to CASSEQRITMQANYGHTF. V and J are TRBV2 and TRBJ1-2; D remains ambiguous. This CDR3 has 18 residues. From germline, CDR1 is SNHLY and CDR2 FYNNEI. Based on the CDR3 plus reference TRBV2 and TRBJ1-2, the full variable domain is EPEVTQTPSHQVTQMGQEVILRCVPISNHLYFYWYRQILGQKVEFLVSFYNNEISEKSEIFDDQFSVERPDGSNFTLKIRSTKLEDSAMYFCASSEQRITMQANYGHTFGSGTRLTVV.

This clonotype has just a few counts. The gene calls are TRBV7-2 and TRBJ2-5, with D maybe TRBD2 (6 bases). Looked up from germline, CDR1 is SGHTA and CDR2 is FQGNSA. The CDR3 covers 13 residues. Trimming removed 2 bases at V and 6 bases at J, with 10 bases between. CDR3: CASSLSGWQTQYF. The CDR3 DNA reads TGTGCCAGCAGCTTAAGCGGGTGGCAGACCCAGTACTTC.

This clonotype was observed at least ten times. This chain uses TRBV28 with TRBJ2-7; 7 nucleotides match TRBD2. The CDR3 is made up of 16 amino acids. Germline V gene lookup returns CDR1 MDHEN and CDR2 SYDVKM. V dropped 4 bases and J dropped 2; count of bases not matched to a gene: 11. CDR3 in amino acids: CASSWGGSNPPYEQYF. The CDR3 DNA reads TGTGCCAGCAGTTGGGGGGGAAGTAACCCACCCTACGAGCAGTACTTC.

In its sample, this clonotype was seen once. This sequence joins TRBV6-5 and TRBJ2-7; possible D gene TRBD1, 6 bases. Trimming took off 2 bases at V and 5 bases at J, with 16 bases between the two ends. Germline V CDR1 and CDR2: MNHEY, SVGAGI. This CDR3 has 15 amino acids. The CDR3 spells CASSYGGGELDEQYF. The CDR3 coding sequence is TGTGCCAGCAGTTACGGGGGCGGCGAGTTGGACGAGCAGTACTTC.

This sequence joins TRBV20-1 and TRBJ2-7; a possible D gene is TRBD1 (6 bases). CDR3 length: 12 amino acids. CDR1 is DFQATT, CDR2 SNEGSKA, per germline (reference sequence). V gave up 5 bases and J gave up 3 bases, with 11 bases separating them. CDR3 sequence (DNA): TGCAGTGCTGAGGACAGTCGCTACGAGCAGTACTTC. Its protein product is CSAEDSRYEQYF.

The chain couples TRBV30 to TRBJ1-2, with a weak D call TRBD1 (5 bases). Looked up from germline, CDR1 is GTSNPN and CDR2 is SVGIG (reference sequence). The CDR3 has 12 residues. Between the trimmed V and J ends, which lost 4 bases and 6 bases, there was a span of 12 bases. The CDR3 DNA reads as TGTGCCTGGAACGGGGGAAAGGATGGCTACACCTTC. It is translated as CAWNGGKDGYTF.

The CDR3 region has the DNA TGTGCCAGCAGCTTATTTCAGGGAGCTGAAGCTTTCTTT. It yields the protein CASSLFQGAEAFF. The gene calls are TRBV7-9 and TRBJ1-1; TRBD1 is a possible D gene (5 bases). The V end was cut by 2 bases, the J end by 6 bases, with 10 bases between. Germline V gene data show CDR1 as SEHNR and CDR2 as FQNEAQ (reference sequence). This CDR3 contains 13 residues.

This clonotype was found a few times. The rearrangement joins TRBV6-2 or TRBV6-3 to TRBJ2-7; 11 bases match TRBD1. Trimming took 7 bases from V and 2 from J; bases not matched to a gene: 4. There are 14 residues in the CDR3. In germline, CDR1 is MNHEY, CDR2 SVGEGT. The CDR3 coding sequence is TGTGCCAGCACGGACAGGGGGCTGACCTACGAGCAGTACTTC. Translating it yields CASTDRGLTYEQYF.

The chain uses TRBV28 and TRBJ2-2; D perhaps matches TRBD2 (5 bases). Between the trimmed V and J ends, which lost 4 bases and 0 bases, there was a span of 12 bases. Looked up from germline, CDR1 is MDHEN and CDR2 is SYDVKM. CDR3 length: 16 amino acids. The CDR3 spells CASSSPASTNTGELFF. In nucleotides, the CDR3 is TGTGCCAGCAGTTCCCCGGCTAGCACGAACACCGGGGAGCTGTTTTTT.

This chain joins TRBV2 and TRBJ2-1, with TRBD1 matching 7 bases. V shed 5 bases, J shed 8 bases, and the junction held 6 bases outside the gene matches. The CDR3 has 13 residues. The V gene's germline CDR1 is SNHLY and CDR2 FYNNEI. CDR3 in amino acids: CASSLRQGHEQFF. Here the CDR3 DNA reads TGTGCCAGCAGTTTACGACAGGGCCATGAGCAGTTCTTC.

This clonotype has only a few counts. The chain couples TRBV9 to TRBJ2-7; 9 nucleotides line up with TRBD2. V shed 1 base, J shed 4 bases, and the junction held 6 bases outside the gene matches. The germline V gene encodes CDR1 SGDLS and CDR2 YYNGEE. CDR3 length: 15 residues. The DNA of the CDR3 is TGTGCCAGCAGCGTATCGCCTAGCGGGATTTACGAGCAGTACTTC. As protein: CASSVSPSGIYEQYF.

This clonotype was seen many times. The CDR3 loop reads CASTTGSTSGASLQYF. Written as DNA, the CDR3 is TGTGCCAGCACCACCGGGTCGACTAGCGGGGCGTCGCTGCAGTACTTC. The rearrangement uses TRBV28 and TRBJ2-7; TRBD2 aligns across 11 bases. Germline V lookup: CDR1 MDHEN, CDR2 SYDVKM. The ends lost 7 bases at V and 9 bases at J; junction bases unmatched: 17. The CDR3 loop spans 16 amino acids.

The V call is TRBV3-1, the J call TRBJ1-4; D is unclear. Germline V gene data show CDR1 as LGHDT and CDR2 as YNNKEL (reference sequence). V shed 0 bases and J shed 3 bases, with 11 bases lying between them. The length of the CDR3 is 16 residues. Written as DNA, the CDR3 is TGTGCCAGCAGCCAAGATGCGAGGTCGGCTAATGAAAAACTGTTTTTT. This translates into CASSQDARSANEKLFF.

This clonotype was detected many times. The CDR3 spells CASSQFRETQYF. The CDR3 bases are TGTGCCAGCAGCCAATTCCGGGAGACCCAGTACTTC. V and J are TRBV3-1 and TRBJ2-5; D unresolved. Trimming removed 2 bases from V and 5 bases from J, with 6 bases in between. This CDR3 contains 12 residues. The V gene's germline CDR1 is LGHDT and CDR2 YNNKEL (reference sequence).

The table lists this clonotype with many counts. This rearrangement joins TRBV20-1 to TRBJ2-7; no definite D call. This CDR3 is 13 amino acids long. The V and J ends lost 1 base and 3 bases respectively, with 10 bases between them. Per the germline V gene, CDR1 is DFQATT and CDR2 is SNEGSKA (reference sequence). Here the CDR3 DNA reads TGCAGTGCTAGAGGGCCACTCAACTACGAGCAGTACTTC. Amino acid sequence: CSARGPLNYEQYF.

The chain carries TRBV20-1 and TRBJ2-1; the D gene is possibly TRBD2 (6 bases). V lost 3 bases and J lost 1, with 10 bases in between. Germline CDR1 is DFQATT and CDR2 is SNEGSKA (reference sequence). The CDR3 is 14 residues long. CDR3 in amino acids: CSASGSPSYNEQFF. Here the CDR3 DNA reads TGCAGTGCTAGCGGGAGTCCGTCCTACAATGAGCAGTTCTTC.

The chain employs TRBV7-3 and TRBJ1-1; TRBD1 agrees at 10 bases. CDR1 and CDR2 from the germline V gene are SGHTA and FQGTGA. With 5 bases clipped from V and 4 bases from J, the junction kept 7 bases outside the gene matches. The CDR3 contains 15 residues. The CDR3 DNA sequence: TGTGCCAGCAGCATGACAGGGGGCGGAGGCACTGAAGCTTTCTTT. Amino acid sequence: CASSMTGGGGTEAFF.

This clonotype was found a few times. V gene TRBV20-1 combines with J gene TRBJ2-7; possibly TRBD2 for D (6 bases). CDR3 length: 14 residues. Trimming left V 6 bases short and J 4 bases short, with 19 bases between. From germline, CDR1 is DFQATT and CDR2 SNEGSKA (reference sequence). CDR3 in amino acids: CSALGVSGWYEQYF. DNA of the CDR3: TGCAGTGCCCTGGGGGTTAGCGGATGGTACGAGCAGTACTTC.